These T cell receptor beta chains were read from a single sample in a study of CD8+ T cells in alopecia areata. The method was immunoSEQ multiplex PCR; TCRdb's version includes in-frame clones alone and lacks a portion of them. The sample records about 11,000 clones, approximately 59% being singletons. The sequenced sample was skin, obtained at week 0. The receptors originated from a human donor with alopecia areata. CDR3s include the opening cysteine and the closing phenylalanine or tryptophan. Each record gives: D gene, clone size, J gene, V gene, CDR3 DNA, CDR3 protein. The D gene is left open where the match is weak. Size tells how often a clone was seen (once, few, many) or the class of an expanded clone, and some rows leave it out.

>.|few|TRBJ1-1|TRBV23-1
TGCGCCAGCAAAAACGGGGGCAAGAACACTGAAGCTTTCTTT
CASKNGGKNTEAFF
>TRBD2|.|TRBJ2-2|TRBV12-5
TGTGCTAGTGGCCAACTAGCGGGGGGCCGTCAAACCGGGGAGCTGTTTTTT
CASGQLAGGRQTGELFF
>TRBD2|.|TRBJ2-3|TRBV4-2
TGTGCCAGCAGCGGCAGAGGAAGCGGGGGGGGAGATACGCAGTATTTT
CASSGRGSGGGDTQYF
>TRBD2|.|TRBJ2-3|TRBV19
TGTGCCAGTAGTATAGAAAGGTCTAGCGGGAGATCAGATACGCAGTATTTT
CASSIERSSGRSDTQYF
>.|.|TRBJ2-1|TRBV25-1
TGTGCCAGCAGTTTAGCGGCCATCTCCTACAATGAGCAGTTCTTC
CASSLAAISYNEQFF
>.|.|TRBJ1-2|TRBV19
TGTGCCTCTTACGGAGGGTACTATGGCTACACCTTC
CASYGGYYGYTF
>.|.|TRBJ1-2|TRBV5-5
TGTGCCAGCAGAACCACAGGTCTGGGGATCTGGGGATTCTATGGCTACACCTTC
CASRTTGLGIWGFYGYTF
>.|few|TRBJ1-1|TRBV30
TGTGCCTGGGGGACCAACCGGGACTTTCGAGCTTTCTTT
CAWGTNRDFRAFF
>.|few|TRBJ1-3|TRBV5-6
TGTGCCAGCAGCTTGGAGCCGGACAGCTCTGGAAACACCATATATTTT
CASSLEPDSSGNTIYF
>TRBD2|.|TRBJ2-3|TRBV10-1
TGCGCCAGCAAGGGTCTAGCGGGGGCCCGGGGCACAGATACGCAGTATTTT
CASKGLAGARGTDTQYF
>TRBD2|.|TRBJ2-1|TRBV7-6
TGTGCCAGCAGCAAAGCGATGACTAGCGGGGGCTCGCAGTTCTTC
CASSKAMTSGGSQFF
>.|.|TRBJ1-4|TRBV29-1
TGCAGCGTTCAAGGACAAGATGAAAAACTGTTTTTT
CSVQGQDEKLFF
>.|.|TRBJ1-1|TRBV7-2
TGTGCCAGCAGCTTAGGTGGGAGCACTGAAGCTTTCTTT
CASSLGGSTEAFF
>TRBD1|.|TRBJ2-7|TRBV19
TGTGCCAGTAGTATAGCAACCGGGACAGGGGGCTACGAGCAGTACTTC
CASSIATGTGGYEQYF
>.|medium-sized|TRBJ2-7|TRBV10-3
TGTGCCATCAGTGACAGCCAGAAAAACTACGAGCAGTACTTC
CAISDSQKNYEQYF
>.|.|TRBJ2-7|TRBV10-3
TGTGCCATCAGGGACCGAGGGGGGGCAGGTTACGAGCAGTACTTC
CAIRDRGGAGYEQYF
>TRBD2|few|TRBJ2-5|TRBV18
TGTGCCAGCTCACCACCGACTAGCGGGGAGACCCAGTACTTC
CASSPPTSGETQYF
>.|medium-sized|TRBJ2-1|TRBV6-6
TGTGCCAGCAGGTCGGGGGACAATGAGCAGTTCTTC
CASRSGDNEQFF
>.|.|TRBJ1-2|TRBV7-9
TGTACCAGCAGCCCCACCAGGTGGGGCTATGGCTACACCTTC
CTSSPTRWGYGYTF
>TRBD1|few|TRBJ1-2|TRBV6-5
TGTGCCAGCAGCCTGGACAGGGTTGATGGCTACACCTTC
CASSLDRVDGYTF
>TRBD1|.|TRBJ1-1|TRBV7-8
TGTGCCAGCAGCGGGCGGAAAGGACAGGTCGACACTGAAGCTTTCTTT
CASSGRKGQVDTEAFF
>.|once|TRBJ2-3|TRBV9
TGTGCCAGCAGCGCCCGCACAGATACGCAGTATTTT
CASSARTDTQYF
>.|.|TRBJ2-7|TRBV14
TGTGCCAGCAGCCAAGATAGGGGCGGGACATCGAGCTCCTACGAGCAGTACTTC
CASSQDRGGTSSSYEQYF